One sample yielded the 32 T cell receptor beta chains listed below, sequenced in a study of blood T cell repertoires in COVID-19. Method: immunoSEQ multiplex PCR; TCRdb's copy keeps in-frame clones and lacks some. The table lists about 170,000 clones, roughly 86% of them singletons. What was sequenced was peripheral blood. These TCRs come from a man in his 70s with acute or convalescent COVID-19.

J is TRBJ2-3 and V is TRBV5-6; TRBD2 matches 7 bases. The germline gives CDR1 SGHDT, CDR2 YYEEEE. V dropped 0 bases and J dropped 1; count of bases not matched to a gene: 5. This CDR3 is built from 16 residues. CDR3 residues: CASSLGGGDGTDTQYF. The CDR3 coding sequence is TGTGCCAGCAGCTTGGGGGGAGGGGATGGCACAGATACGCAGTATTTT.

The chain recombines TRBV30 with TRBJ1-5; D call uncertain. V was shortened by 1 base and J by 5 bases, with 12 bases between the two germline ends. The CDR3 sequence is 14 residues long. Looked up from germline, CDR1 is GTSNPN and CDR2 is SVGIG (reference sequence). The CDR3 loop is CAWSELVGDQPQHF. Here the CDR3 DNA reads TGTGCCTGGAGTGAATTGGTGGGCGATCAGCCCCAGCATTTT.

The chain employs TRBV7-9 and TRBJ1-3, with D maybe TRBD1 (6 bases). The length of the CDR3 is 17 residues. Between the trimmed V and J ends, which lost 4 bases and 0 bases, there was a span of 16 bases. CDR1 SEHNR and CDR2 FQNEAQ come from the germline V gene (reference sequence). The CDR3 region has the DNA TGTGCCAGCAGCTCTACTCACAGGGAGAGCTCTGGAAACACCATATATTTT. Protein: CASSSTHRESSGNTIYF.

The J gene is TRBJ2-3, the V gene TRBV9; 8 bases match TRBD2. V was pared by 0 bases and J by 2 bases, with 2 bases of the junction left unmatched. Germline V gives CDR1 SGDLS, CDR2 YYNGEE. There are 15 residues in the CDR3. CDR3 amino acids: CASSVAGGNTDTQYF. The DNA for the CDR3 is TGTGCCAGCAGCGTAGCGGGGGGGAACACAGATACGCAGTATTTT.

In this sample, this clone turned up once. This CDR3 reads CASSLWVQGAGNTIYF. CDR3 in DNA: TGTGCCAGCAGCTTGTGGGTCCAGGGGGCTGGAAACACCATATATTTT. V usage is TRBV5-4 and J usage is TRBJ1-3, with 7 bases matching TRBD1. This CDR3 is built from 16 residues. Trimming at V came to 1 base and at J to 2 bases, leaving 6 bases not matched to a gene. From germline, CDR1 is SGHNT and CDR2 YYREEE (reference sequence).

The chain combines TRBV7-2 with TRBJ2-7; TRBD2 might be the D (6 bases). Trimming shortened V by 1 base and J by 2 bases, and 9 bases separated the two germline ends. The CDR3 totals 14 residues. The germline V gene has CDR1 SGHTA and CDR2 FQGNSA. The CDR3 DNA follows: TGTGCCAGCAGCTTAGTTTGGGGGGCCTACGAGCAGTACTTC. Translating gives CASSLVWGAYEQYF.

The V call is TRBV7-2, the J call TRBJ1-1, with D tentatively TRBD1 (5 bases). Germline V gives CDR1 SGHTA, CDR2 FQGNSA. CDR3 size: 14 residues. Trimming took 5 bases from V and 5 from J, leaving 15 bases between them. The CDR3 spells CASSRQIPGTEAFF. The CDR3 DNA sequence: TGTGCCAGCAGCAGACAGATCCCTGGGACTGAAGCTTTCTTT.

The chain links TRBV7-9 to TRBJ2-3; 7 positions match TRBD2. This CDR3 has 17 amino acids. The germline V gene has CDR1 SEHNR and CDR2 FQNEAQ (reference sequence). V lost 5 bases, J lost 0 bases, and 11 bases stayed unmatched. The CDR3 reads CASSPISSGLSTDTQYF. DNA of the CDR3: TGTGCCAGCAGCCCAATAAGCTCGGGACTAAGCACAGATACGCAGTATTTT. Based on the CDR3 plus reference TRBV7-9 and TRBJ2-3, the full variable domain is DTGVSQNPRHKITKRGQNVTFRCDPISEHNRLYWYRQTLGQGPEFLTYFQNEAQLEKSRLLSDRFSAERPKGSFSTLEIQRTEQGDSAMYLCASSPISSGLSTDTQYFGPGTRLTVL.

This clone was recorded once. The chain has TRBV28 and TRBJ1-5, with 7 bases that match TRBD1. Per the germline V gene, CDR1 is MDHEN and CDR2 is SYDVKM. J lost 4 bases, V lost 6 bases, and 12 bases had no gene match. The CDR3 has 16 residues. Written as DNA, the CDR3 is TGTGCCAGCAGCTGGACAGGTCAGATTTTAAATCAGCCCCAGCATTTT. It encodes CASSWTGQILNQPQHF.

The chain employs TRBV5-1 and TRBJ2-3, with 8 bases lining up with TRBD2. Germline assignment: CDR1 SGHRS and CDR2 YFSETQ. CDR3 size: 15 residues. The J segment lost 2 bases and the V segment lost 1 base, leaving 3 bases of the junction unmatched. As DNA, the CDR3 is TGCGCCAGCAGCTTGACGGGGGGGCTCACAGATACGCAGTATTTT. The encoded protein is CASSLTGGLTDTQYF.

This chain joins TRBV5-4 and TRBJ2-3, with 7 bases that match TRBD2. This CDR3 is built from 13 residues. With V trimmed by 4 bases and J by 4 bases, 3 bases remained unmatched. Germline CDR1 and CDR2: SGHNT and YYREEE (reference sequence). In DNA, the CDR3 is TGTGCCAGCAGCGACACTAGCGCAGATACGCAGTATTTT. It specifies CASSDTSADTQYF.

The CDR3: CASSQESTASKNIQYF. CDR3 nucleotide sequence: TGCGCCAGCAGCCAAGAAAGTACAGCCTCCAAAAACATTCAGTACTTC. This chain links TRBV4-3 with TRBJ2-4; unclear D gene. This CDR3 region has 16 residues. The V gene's germline CDR1 is LGHNA and CDR2 YSLEER. Trimming pared 0 bases from V and 2 bases from J, leaving 11 bases between.

The CDR3 DNA is TGCGCCAGCAGCTTGGAGGGGTTCACCGGGGAGCTGTTTTTT. It yields the protein CASSLEGFTGELFF. The chain uses TRBV5-1 and TRBJ2-2, with D possibly being TRBD1 (5 bases). The CDR3 covers 14 residues. V was trimmed by 0 bases and J by 4 bases, leaving 7 bases between them. Germline assignment: CDR1 SGHRS and CDR2 YFSETQ.

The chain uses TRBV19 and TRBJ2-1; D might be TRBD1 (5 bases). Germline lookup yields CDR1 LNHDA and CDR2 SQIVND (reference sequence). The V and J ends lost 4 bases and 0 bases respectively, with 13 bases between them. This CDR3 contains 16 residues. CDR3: CASSRSGPSSYNEQFF. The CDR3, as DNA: TGTGCCAGTAGTAGGTCAGGGCCAAGCTCCTACAATGAGCAGTTCTTC.

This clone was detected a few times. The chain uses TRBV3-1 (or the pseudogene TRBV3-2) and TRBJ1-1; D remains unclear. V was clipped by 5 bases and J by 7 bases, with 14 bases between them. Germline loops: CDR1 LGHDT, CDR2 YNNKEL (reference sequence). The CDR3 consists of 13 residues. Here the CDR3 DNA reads TGTGCCAGCAGCGCCACGGGGTCCCGTGAAGCTTTCTTT. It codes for CASSATGSREAFF.

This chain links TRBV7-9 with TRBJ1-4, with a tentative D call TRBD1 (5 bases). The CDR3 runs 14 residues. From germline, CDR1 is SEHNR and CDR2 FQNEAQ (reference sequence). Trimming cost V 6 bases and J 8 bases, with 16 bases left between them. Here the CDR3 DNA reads TGTGCCAGCAGTCTAGGGGCGGCAGGGGAAAAACTGTTTTTT. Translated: CASSLGAAGEKLFF. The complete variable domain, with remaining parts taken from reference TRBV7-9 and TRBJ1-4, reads DTGVSQNPRHKITKRGQNVTFRCDPISEHNRLYWYRQTLGQGPEFLTYFQNEAQLEKSRLLSDRFSAERPKGSFSTLEIQRTEQGDSAMYLCASSLGAAGEKLFFGSGTQLSVL.

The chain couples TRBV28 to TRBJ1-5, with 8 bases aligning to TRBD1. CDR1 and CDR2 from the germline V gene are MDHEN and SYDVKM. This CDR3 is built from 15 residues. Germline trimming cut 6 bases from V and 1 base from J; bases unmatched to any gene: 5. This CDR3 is CASRRQGSSNQPQHF. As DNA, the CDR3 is TGTGCCAGCAGGAGACAGGGGTCGAGCAATCAGCCCCAGCATTTT.

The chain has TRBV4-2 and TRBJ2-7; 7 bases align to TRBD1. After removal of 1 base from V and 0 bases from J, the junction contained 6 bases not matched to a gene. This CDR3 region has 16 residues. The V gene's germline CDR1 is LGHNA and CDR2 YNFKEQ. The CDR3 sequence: CASSQATGVNSYEQYF. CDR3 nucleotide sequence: TGTGCCAGCAGCCAAGCTACAGGGGTAAACTCCTACGAGCAGTACTTC.

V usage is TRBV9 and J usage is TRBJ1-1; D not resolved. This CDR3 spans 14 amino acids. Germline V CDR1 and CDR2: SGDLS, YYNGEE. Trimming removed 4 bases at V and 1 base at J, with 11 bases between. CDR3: CASSPSGSNTEAFF. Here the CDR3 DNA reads TGTGCCAGCAGCCCCTCCGGTTCGAACACTGAAGCTTTCTTT.

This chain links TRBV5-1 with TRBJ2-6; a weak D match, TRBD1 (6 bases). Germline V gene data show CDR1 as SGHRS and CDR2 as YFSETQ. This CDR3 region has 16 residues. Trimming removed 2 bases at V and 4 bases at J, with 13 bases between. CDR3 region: CASSFNRVLGANVLTF. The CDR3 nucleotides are TGCGCCAGCAGCTTTAACAGGGTTCTGGGGGCCAACGTCCTGACTTTC.

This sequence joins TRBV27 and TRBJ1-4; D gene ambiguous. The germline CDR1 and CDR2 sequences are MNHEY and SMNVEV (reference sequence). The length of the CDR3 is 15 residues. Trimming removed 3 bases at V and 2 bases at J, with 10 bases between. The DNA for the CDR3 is TGTGCCAGCAGTTTGACTAGGACTACTAATGAAAAACTGTTTTTT. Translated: CASSLTRTTNEKLFF. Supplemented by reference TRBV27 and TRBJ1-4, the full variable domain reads EAQVTQNPRYLITVTGKKLTVTCSQNMNHEYMSWYRQDPGLGLRQIYYSMNVEVTDKGDVPEGYKVSRKEKRNFPLILESPSPNQTSLYFCASSLTRTTNEKLFFGSGTQLSVL.

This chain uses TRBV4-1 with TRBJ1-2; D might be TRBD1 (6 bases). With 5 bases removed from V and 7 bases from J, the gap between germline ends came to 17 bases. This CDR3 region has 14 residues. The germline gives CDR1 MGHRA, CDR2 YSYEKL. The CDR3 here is CASSSRGRGFGYTF. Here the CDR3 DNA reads TGCGCCAGCAGCTCACGGGGCAGGGGTTTTGGCTACACCTTC.

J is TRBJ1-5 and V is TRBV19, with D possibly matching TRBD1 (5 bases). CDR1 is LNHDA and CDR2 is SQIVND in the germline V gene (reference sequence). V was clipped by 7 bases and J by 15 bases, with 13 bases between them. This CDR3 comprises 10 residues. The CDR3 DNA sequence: TGTGCCAGTATAGGGGTGTTGGGGCATTTT. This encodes CASIGVLGHF.

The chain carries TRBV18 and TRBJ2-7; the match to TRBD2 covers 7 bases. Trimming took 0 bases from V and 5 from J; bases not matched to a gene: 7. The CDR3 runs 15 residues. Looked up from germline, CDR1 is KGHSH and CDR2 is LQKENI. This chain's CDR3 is CASSPPGMAGDEQYF. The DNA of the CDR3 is TGTGCCAGCTCACCACCGGGGATGGCGGGAGACGAGCAGTACTTC.

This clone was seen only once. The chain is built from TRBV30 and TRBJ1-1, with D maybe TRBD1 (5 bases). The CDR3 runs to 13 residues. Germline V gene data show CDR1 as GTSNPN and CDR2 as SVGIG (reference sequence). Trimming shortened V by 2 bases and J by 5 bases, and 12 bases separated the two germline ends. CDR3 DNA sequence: TGTGCCTGGAGTACCCCAGGGAGGACTGAAGCTTTCTTT. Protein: CAWSTPGRTEAFF.

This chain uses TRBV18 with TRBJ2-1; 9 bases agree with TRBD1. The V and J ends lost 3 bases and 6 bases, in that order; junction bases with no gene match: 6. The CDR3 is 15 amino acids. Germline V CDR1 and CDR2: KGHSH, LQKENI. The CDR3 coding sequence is TGTGCCAGCTCACCCCGGGACAGGGTCGCCAATGAGCAGTTCTTC. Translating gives CASSPRDRVANEQFF. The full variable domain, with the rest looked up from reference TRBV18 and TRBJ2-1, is NAGVMQNPRHLVRRRGQEARLRCSPMKGHSHVYWYRQLPEEGLKFMVYLQKENIIDESGMPKERFSAEFPKEGPSILRIQQVVRGDSAAYFCASSPRDRVANEQFFGPGTRLTVL.

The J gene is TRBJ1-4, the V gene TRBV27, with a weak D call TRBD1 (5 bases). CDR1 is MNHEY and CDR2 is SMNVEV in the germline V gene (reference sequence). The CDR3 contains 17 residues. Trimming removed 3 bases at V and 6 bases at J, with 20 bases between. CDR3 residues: CASSFKGPGVQDEKLFF. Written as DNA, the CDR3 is TGTGCCAGCAGTTTTAAAGGCCCGGGGGTCCAGGATGAAAAACTGTTTTTT.

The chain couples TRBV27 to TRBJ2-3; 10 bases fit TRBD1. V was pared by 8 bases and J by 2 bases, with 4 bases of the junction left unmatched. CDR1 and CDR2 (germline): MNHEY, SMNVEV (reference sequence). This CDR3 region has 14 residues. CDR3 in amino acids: CASADRGPTDTQYF. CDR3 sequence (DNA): TGTGCCAGCGCTGACAGGGGGCCCACAGATACGCAGTATTTT.

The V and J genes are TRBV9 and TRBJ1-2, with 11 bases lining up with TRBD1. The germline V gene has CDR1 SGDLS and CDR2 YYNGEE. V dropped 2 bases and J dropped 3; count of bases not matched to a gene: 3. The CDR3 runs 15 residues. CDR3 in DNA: TGTGCCAGCAGCGTTGGGACAGGGGGATACTATGGCTACACCTTC. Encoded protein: CASSVGTGGYYGYTF.

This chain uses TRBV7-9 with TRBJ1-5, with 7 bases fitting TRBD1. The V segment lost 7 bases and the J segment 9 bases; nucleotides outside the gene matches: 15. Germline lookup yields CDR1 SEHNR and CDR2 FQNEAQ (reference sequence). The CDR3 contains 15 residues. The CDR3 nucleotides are TGTGCCAGCAAAATGACAGGGACTCCCGAGGGGCCCCAGCATTTT. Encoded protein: CASKMTGTPEGPQHF.

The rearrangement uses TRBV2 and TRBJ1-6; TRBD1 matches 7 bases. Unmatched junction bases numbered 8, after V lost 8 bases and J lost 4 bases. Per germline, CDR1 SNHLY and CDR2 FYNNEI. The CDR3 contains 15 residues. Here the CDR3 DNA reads TGTGCCAGCGCCCGGGACAGCCGATATAATTCACCCCTCCACTTT. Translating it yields CASARDSRYNSPLHF.

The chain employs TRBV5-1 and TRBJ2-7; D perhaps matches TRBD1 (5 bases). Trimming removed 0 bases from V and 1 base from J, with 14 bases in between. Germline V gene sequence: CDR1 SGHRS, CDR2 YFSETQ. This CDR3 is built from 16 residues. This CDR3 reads CASSLGPQGNSYEQYF. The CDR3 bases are TGCGCCAGCAGCTTGGGCCCCCAGGGTAATTCCTACGAGCAGTACTTC.